A single sample is the source of the 30 T cell receptor beta chains below, sequenced in a study of control samples from healthy donors and cancer patients. Sequencing used immunoSEQ multiplex PCR; TCRdb keeps in-frame clones, though not all of them. The sample lists about 140,000 clones; approximately 92% were seen once. What was sequenced was blood. The origin of the receptors is a young man in good health.

The rearrangement uses TRBV29-1 and TRBJ1-1, with D perhaps TRBD1 (5 bases). CDR3 length: 13 amino acids. Germline CDR1 SQVTM, CDR2 ANQGSEA. Trimming cost V 7 bases and J 3 bases, with 15 bases left between them. CDR3 in DNA: TGCAGCGCACGTACAGGTATGGACACTGAAGCTTTCTTT. Protein sequence: CSARTGMDTEAFF.

The genes are TRBV15 and TRBJ1-2, with 8 bases that match TRBD1. Germline loops: CDR1 LNHNV, CDR2 YYDKDF (reference sequence). The CDR3 consists of 16 residues. CDR3 protein: CGVTPGQGLVNYGYTF. The CDR3 coding sequence is TGTGGGGTGACCCCCGGACAGGGCTTGGTGAACTATGGCTACACCTTC.

This sequence joins TRBV15 and TRBJ2-7; 8 bases line up with TRBD2. CDR1 LNHNV and CDR2 YYDKDF come from the germline V gene (reference sequence). V trimming: 5 bases; J trimming: 0 bases; junction bases outside the gene matches: 6. This CDR3 comprises 15 residues. CDR3 sequence reads: CATSGERGSSYEQYF. DNA for the CDR3: TGTGCCACCAGCGGCGAGCGGGGGAGCTCCTACGAGCAGTACTTC.

The genes are TRBV4-2 and TRBJ1-2; TRBD1 is a possible D gene (5 bases). CDR1 is LGHNA and CDR2 is YNFKEQ in the germline V gene. This CDR3 spans 13 amino acids. V lost 0 bases and J 8 bases, leaving 10 bases between the germline ends. In DNA, the CDR3 is TGTGCCAGCAGCCAAGATCCTAGGGACGGCTACACCTTC. Protein sequence: CASSQDPRDGYTF.

The chain recombines TRBV4-1 with TRBJ2-1; 8 nucleotides agree with TRBD2. V lost 4 bases, J lost 4 bases, and 12 bases stayed unmatched. The germline V gene has CDR1 MGHRA and CDR2 YSYEKL. The CDR3 totals 17 residues. CDR3 sequence (DNA): TGCGCCAGCAGCCCGGGGGGGGCACCGTCAGTATACAATGAGCAGTTCTTC. It yields the protein CASSPGGAPSVYNEQFF.

The chain combines TRBV25-1 with TRBJ2-2; D tentatively reads TRBD1 or TRBD2 (5 bases each). The CDR3 is made up of 18 amino acids. V was shortened by 0 bases and J by 0 bases, with 14 bases between the two germline ends. Germline V gives CDR1 MGHDK, CDR2 SYGVNS. DNA for the CDR3: TGTGCCAGCAGTGAATATTTCATGGGACCAGCGAACACCGGGGAGCTGTTTTTT. Translating gives CASSEYFMGPANTGELFF.

The chain has TRBV3-1 (or the pseudogene TRBV3-2) and TRBJ2-1, with 11 bases lining up with TRBD1. The V segment lost 4 bases and the J segment 6 bases; nucleotides outside the gene matches: 2. CDR3 length equals 14 residues. From germline, CDR1 is LGHDT and CDR2 YNNKEL (reference sequence). CDR3 bases: TGTGCCAGCAGCCTCGGACAGGGGGCCAATGAGCAGTTCTTC. Translated: CASSLGQGANEQFF.

The sample holds one count of this clone. V gene TRBV13 combines with J gene TRBJ2-1; D is possibly TRBD1 or TRBD2 (7 bases each). CDR1 PRHDT and CDR2 FYEKMQ come from the germline V gene (reference sequence). There are 16 residues in the CDR3. V lost 8 bases, J lost 4 bases, and 21 bases lay in between. The DNA of the CDR3 is TGTGCCAGCGCAAGGGGAGGGGGCGGGGTTTACAATGAGCAGTTCTTC. Translating it yields CASARGGGGVYNEQFF.

V is TRBV11-2 and J is TRBJ1-2, with 9 positions matching TRBD1. This CDR3 region has 17 residues. CDR1 is SGHAT and CDR2 is FQNNGV in the germline V gene. With 4 bases clipped from V and 7 bases from J, the junction kept 16 bases outside the gene matches. CDR3 sequence: CASSSGIRHRGPLGYTF. The CDR3 region has the DNA TGTGCCAGCAGCTCCGGGATTAGGCACAGGGGGCCGCTTGGCTACACCTTC.

V is TRBV6-5 and J is TRBJ2-6; the D gene is possibly TRBD2 (5 bases). The CDR3 extends over 13 amino acids. The germline V gene has CDR1 MNHEY and CDR2 SVGAGI. V shed 6 bases and J shed 4 bases, with 7 bases lying between them. This CDR3 reads CASRPGGANVLTF. CDR3 DNA sequence: TGTGCCAGCAGGCCGGGGGGGGCCAACGTCCTGACTTTC.

This clone appeared a single time. V and J are TRBV12-3 or TRBV12-4 and TRBJ2-7, with D perhaps matching TRBD2 (5 bases). This CDR3 is 12 amino acids long. Deletions cut 1 base from V and 6 bases from J, with 7 bases between. The CDR3 bases are TGTGCCAGCAGTTTAGAAGAGGGCGAGCAGTACTTC. Protein: CASSLEEGEQYF.

J is TRBJ2-1 and V is TRBV11-3; no firm D call. CDR3 length: 14 residues. Trimming cost V 5 bases and J 0 bases, with 8 bases left between them. In germline, CDR1 is SGHNT, CDR2 YENEEA. The CDR3 loop reads CASSVPLSYNEQFF. DNA of the CDR3: TGTGCCAGCAGCGTACCCCTCTCCTACAATGAGCAGTTCTTC.

The chain uses TRBV27 and TRBJ2-1; 9 bases are a match to TRBD2. V trimming: 2 bases; J trimming: 5 bases; junction bases outside the gene matches: 7. Germline V gives CDR1 MNHEY, CDR2 SMNVEV (reference sequence). The CDR3 sequence is 16 residues long. The CDR3 protein is CASSLLAGGPDNEQFF. In nucleotides, the CDR3 is TGTGCCAGCAGTTTACTCGCGGGAGGGCCCGACAATGAGCAGTTCTTC.

The V gene is TRBV5-1, the J gene TRBJ2-3, with 8 bases lining up with TRBD1. Germline V lookup: CDR1 SGHRS, CDR2 YFSETQ. Losses at the gene ends were 4 bases for V and 2 bases for J; bases not matched to a gene: 12. The CDR3 sequence is 17 residues long. Written as DNA, the CDR3 is TGCGCCAGCAGCCACGCTGTCGGGACAGGCTACACAGATACGCAGTATTTT. It specifies CASSHAVGTGYTDTQYF.

The chain recombines TRBV5-6 with TRBJ2-7, with a possible D match to TRBD1 (5 bases). Trimming pared 0 bases from V and 3 bases from J, leaving 10 bases between. The germline V gene has CDR1 SGHDT and CDR2 YYEEEE. This CDR3 is built from 14 residues. CDR3 protein: CASSLGQTYYEQYF. CDR3 in DNA: TGTGCCAGCAGCTTGGGACAGACCTACTACGAGCAGTACTTC.

The J gene is TRBJ1-5, the V gene TRBV2; TRBD1 matches at 9 bases. Looked up from germline, CDR1 is SNHLY and CDR2 is FYNNEI. The CDR3 runs 15 residues. The trim removed 5 bases at V and 5 bases at J, leaving 7 bases unmatched. The CDR3 spells CASSQGTGTYQPQHF. The CDR3 DNA sequence: TGTGCCAGCAGTCAGGGGACAGGGACCTATCAGCCCCAGCATTTT. The full variable domain, in which reference TRBV2 and TRBJ1-5 provide the parts outside the CDR3, is EPEVTQTPSHQVTQMGQEVILRCVPISNHLYFYWYRQILGQKVEFLVSFYNNEISEKSEIFDDQFSVERPDGSNFTLKIRSTKLEDSAMYFCASSQGTGTYQPQHFGDGTRLSIL.

This chain links TRBV7-9 with TRBJ1-3; no clear D. Trimming removed 5 bases from V and 0 bases from J, with 11 bases in between. The CDR3 extends over 15 amino acids. Per the germline V gene, CDR1 is SEHNR and CDR2 is FQNEAQ (reference sequence). The CDR3 protein is CASSRVSHSGNTIYF. In nucleotides, the CDR3 is TGTGCCAGCAGCCGCGTCAGCCACTCTGGAAACACCATATATTTT.

This rearrangement joins TRBV18 to TRBJ2-5; D remains ambiguous. V lost 5 bases to trimming and J lost 4 bases, with 8 bases between them. Germline V gene data show CDR1 as KGHSH and CDR2 as LQKENI. The CDR3 is made up of 12 amino acids. The CDR3 protein is CASSTSGETQYF. CDR3 sequence (DNA): TGTGCCAGCTCAACCTCAGGAGAGACCCAGTACTTC.

This rearrangement joins TRBV30 to TRBJ2-7; perhaps TRBD1 as D (6 bases). This CDR3 comprises 14 residues. V lost 4 bases, J lost 5 bases, and 18 bases lay in between. Germline loops: CDR1 GTSNPN, CDR2 SVGIG (reference sequence). The CDR3 DNA follows: TGTGCCTGGACTGGTTCAGGGGCCAAGCACGAGCAGTACTTC. Its translation: CAWTGSGAKHEQYF.

The CDR3 sequence is CASSEAGGYGYTF. CDR3 DNA: TGTGCCAGCAGTGAAGCAGGGGGATATGGCTACACCTTC. J is TRBJ1-2 and V is TRBV6-1; a weak D match, TRBD1 (6 bases). This CDR3 spans 13 amino acids. With 0 bases removed from V and 5 bases from J, the gap between germline ends came to 7 bases. The germline CDR1 and CDR2 sequences are MNHNS and SASEGT.

The rearrangement links TRBV2 to TRBJ2-5; 10 nucleotides agree with TRBD2. This CDR3 is 17 amino acids long. V lost 5 bases, J lost 0 bases, and 9 bases stayed unmatched. CDR1 SNHLY and CDR2 FYNNEI come from the germline V gene. The CDR3 protein is CASSPIAGGQYQETQYF. As DNA, the CDR3 is TGTGCCAGCAGTCCTATAGCGGGAGGACAATACCAAGAGACCCAGTACTTC.

The chain links TRBV10-3 to TRBJ2-2; D unclear. The CDR3 has 15 residues. V dropped 5 bases and J dropped 3 bases, with 13 bases sitting between them. CDR1 is ENHRY, CDR2 SYGVKD, per germline. The CDR3 DNA sequence: TGTGCCATCAGTTCCAAGTCGACGGACACCGGGGAGCTGTTTTTT. Translated: CAISSKSTDTGELFF.

The rearrangement links TRBV6-5 to TRBJ1-1; D gene uncertain. The V gene lost 8 bases and the J gene lost 4 bases, with 8 bases spanning the gap. The germline V gene encodes CDR1 MNHEY and CDR2 SVGAGI. This CDR3 spans 11 amino acids. The CDR3 DNA follows: TGTGCCAGCGAATTCCGCACTGAAGCTTTCTTT. The encoded protein is CASEFRTEAFF.

In this sample, this clone turned up once. V usage is TRBV6-4 and J usage is TRBJ2-1; 13 positions match TRBD2. The CDR3 extends over 16 amino acids. Germline V gene data show CDR1 as MRHNA and CDR2 as SNTAGT. V lost 4 bases and J lost 9; bases outside the gene matches: 9. The CDR3 spells CASSAQPGLAGSEQFF. The CDR3 nucleotides are TGTGCCAGCAGTGCCCAACCGGGACTAGCGGGATCTGAGCAGTTCTTC.

This clone was observed once. The germline gene is not matched at one end of the junction; a read error may be the cause. The rearrangement joins TRBV29-1 to TRBJ2-3; 12 bases are shared with TRBD1. The germline gives CDR1 SQVTM, CDR2 ANQGSEA. The CDR3 is made up of 14 amino acids. The CDR3 sequence: CTIRDRGLADTQYF. CDR3 bases: TGTACAATCCGGGACAGGGGGCTGGCAGATACGCAGTATTTT.

The genes are TRBV28 and TRBJ2-7, with D possibly TRBD1 on 6 matching bases. Germline V gives CDR1 MDHEN, CDR2 SYDVKM. V was cut by 6 bases and J by 0 bases, with 9 bases left in between. The CDR3 is made up of 13 amino acids. The CDR3 reads CASRDSYSYEQYF. The CDR3 bases are TGTGCCAGCAGGGACAGTTACTCCTACGAGCAGTACTTC.

This chain connects TRBV9 to TRBJ2-5; 11 positions match TRBD2. Germline-derived CDR1 and CDR2 are SGDLS and YYNGEE. The V and J ends lost 1 base and 2 bases, in that order; junction bases with no gene match: 4. CDR3 length equals 16 residues. CDR3 nucleotide sequence: TGTGCCAGCAGCGTAACCACTAGCGGGAGTCAAGAGACCCAGTACTTC. It is translated as CASSVTTSGSQETQYF.

The CDR3 nucleotides read TGTGCCAGCTCCGGGACAGACCCAAACACCGGGGAGCTGTTTTTT. This gives the protein CASSGTDPNTGELFF. The gene calls are TRBV6-6 and TRBJ2-2; 7 bases map to TRBD1. The CDR3 totals 15 residues. CDR1 MNHNY and CDR2 SVGAGI come from the germline V gene (reference sequence). V gave up 8 bases and J gave up 2 bases; unmatched junction bases: 8.

The chain's CDR3 is CASSQDLNQPQHF. As DNA, the CDR3 is TGTGCCAGCAGCCAAGATTTGAATCAGCCCCAGCATTTT. The V and J genes are TRBV3-1 (or the pseudogene TRBV3-2) and TRBJ1-5; D not resolved. The V and J ends lost 0 bases and 4 bases respectively, with 4 bases between them. Germline V gene sequence: CDR1 LGHDT, CDR2 YNNKEL (reference sequence). This CDR3 has 13 residues.

This clone was observed a handful of times. V is TRBV18 and J is TRBJ1-1, with D possibly TRBD1 on 5 matching bases. Between the trimmed V and J ends, which lost 2 bases and 5 bases, there was a span of 18 bases. The CDR3 sequence is 16 residues long. Germline CDR1 KGHSH, CDR2 LQKENI. The CDR3, as DNA: TGTGCCAGCTCACCAGTCGACAGTAGACAAGGGACTGAAGCTTTCTTT. Protein: CASSPVDSRQGTEAFF.